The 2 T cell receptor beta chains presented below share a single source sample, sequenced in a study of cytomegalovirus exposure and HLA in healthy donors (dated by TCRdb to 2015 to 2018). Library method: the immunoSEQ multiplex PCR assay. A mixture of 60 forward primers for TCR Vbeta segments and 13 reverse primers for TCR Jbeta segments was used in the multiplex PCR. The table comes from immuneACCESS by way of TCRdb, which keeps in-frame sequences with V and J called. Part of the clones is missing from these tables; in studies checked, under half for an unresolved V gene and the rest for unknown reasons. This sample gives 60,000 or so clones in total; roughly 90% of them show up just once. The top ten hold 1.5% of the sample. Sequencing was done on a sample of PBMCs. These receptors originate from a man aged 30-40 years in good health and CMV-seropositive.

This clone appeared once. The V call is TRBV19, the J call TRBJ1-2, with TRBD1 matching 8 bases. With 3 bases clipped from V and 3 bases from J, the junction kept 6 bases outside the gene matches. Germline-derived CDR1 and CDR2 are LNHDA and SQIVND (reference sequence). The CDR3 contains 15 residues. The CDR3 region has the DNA TGTGCCAGTAGTATCCTCAGGGGGCCGGACTATGGCTACACCTTC. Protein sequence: CASSILRGPDYGYTF.

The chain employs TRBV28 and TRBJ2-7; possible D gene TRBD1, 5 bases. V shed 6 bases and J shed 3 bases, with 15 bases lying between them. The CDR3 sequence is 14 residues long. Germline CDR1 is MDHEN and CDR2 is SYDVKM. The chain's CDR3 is CASREDTSFYEQYF. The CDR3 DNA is TGTGCCAGCAGAGAGGACACCTCCTTCTACGAGCAGTACTTC.